There are a few counts of the clone carrying this T cell receptor beta chain. Its antigen is unidentified. CDR3 length: 13 amino acids. V was clipped by 0 bases and J by 9 bases, with 9 bases between them. Germline lookup yields CDR1 LGHNA and CDR2 YSLEER. TCRdb independently ran MiXCR on the 5' RACE reads; one entry per CDR3 protein. The table includes hundreds of thousands of distinct CDR3 sequences, roughly a tenth detected once. These data come from a study of identical twins. The study, taken as a whole, reports: Beta out-of-frame sequences showed weaker excess twin sharing.

Sequenced input: memory (CD45RO+) T cells sorted from blood. The chain combines TRBV4-3 with TRBJ2-1; no clear D gene. This sequence originates from a young woman in good health. The CDR3 coding sequence is TGCGCCAGCAGCCAAGAGCCCGGTAGTGAGCAGTTCTTC. Translated: CASSQEPGSEQFF.